The 32 T cell receptor beta chains below were found in one sample sequenced in a study of T-cell reconstitution after alpha-beta-depleted transplantation in children. For TCRbeta, the library was prepared with unique molecular identifiers. TCRdb reprocessed the PCR reads via MiXCR and lists one record per CDR3 protein. Seen here are 400,000 to 550,000 distinct CDR3 sequences, roughly a tenth observed once, and the top ten hold roughly 2.1%. The sequencing here drew on PBMCs, taken before TCRalphabeta/CD19-depleted stem cell transplant. The receptor source for this set is a child aged 2 to 9 with inherited bone marrow failure, due to receive a stem cell transplant.

This clonotype was seen many times. V and J are TRBV12-3 or TRBV12-4 and TRBJ2-1; D remains unclear. This CDR3 comprises 10 residues. V lost 4 bases, J lost 8 bases, and 3 bases lay in between. The CDR3 DNA reads as TGTGCCAGCAGTTCACATGAGCAGTTCTTC. Encoded protein: CASSSHEQFF.

This clonotype has ten or more counts. This chain links TRBV20-1 with TRBJ2-7; D is unclear. From germline, CDR1 is DFQATT and CDR2 SNEGSKA (reference sequence). V was trimmed by 3 bases and J by 1 base, leaving 16 bases between them. The CDR3 is made up of 15 amino acids. CDR3 DNA sequence: TGCAGTGCTAGTGTTATCCGTGTGGGGTCCTACGAGCAGTACTTC. Translated: CSASVIRVGSYEQYF.

This clonotype was counted many times. The V call is TRBV7-2, the J call TRBJ2-3; D is undetermined. This CDR3 spans 14 amino acids. V lost 3 bases, J lost 4 bases, and 11 bases lay in between. The germline gives CDR1 SGHTA, CDR2 FQGNSA. The CDR3 spells CASSFGPGADTQYF. CDR3 in DNA: TGTGCCAGCAGCTTTGGACCCGGTGCAGATACGCAGTATTTT.

This clonotype has at least ten counts. The chain couples TRBV29-1 to TRBJ2-1; D possibly corresponds to TRBD2 (6 bases). This CDR3 region has 12 residues. Trimming shortened V by 6 bases and J by 5 bases, and 11 bases separated the two germline ends. Germline V CDR1 and CDR2: SQVTM, ANQGSEA. CDR3 in amino acids: CSVPLAHNEQFF. The CDR3 DNA follows: TGCAGCGTGCCCCTAGCGCACAATGAGCAGTTCTTC.

This clonotype has more than one count but fewer than ten. This rearrangement joins TRBV7-9 to TRBJ2-1; D uncertain. The V end was cut by 9 bases, the J end by 8 bases, with 11 bases between. The CDR3 consists of 11 residues. Per germline, CDR1 SEHNR and CDR2 FQNEAQ (reference sequence). The CDR3 DNA reads as TGTGCCAGTGAGCCGCTGGATGAGCAGTTCTTC. Translated, it gives CASEPLDEQFF.

Concerning this clonotype: This may come from a read error, since a much larger clone is one base off. The chain is built from TRBV27 and TRBJ1-5; D is perhaps TRBD1 (5 bases). There are 15 residues in the CDR3. Germline V lookup: CDR1 MNHEY, CDR2 SMNVEV (reference sequence). The CDR3 sequence: CASSPGPYSDQPQHF. CDR3 in DNA: TGTGCCAGCAGTCCAGGGCCTTATAGCGATCAGCCCCAGCATTTT.

This chain connects TRBV4-3 to TRBJ2-1, with 10 bases identical to TRBD2. The CDR3 consists of 17 residues. Germline V gene data show CDR1 as LGHNA and CDR2 as YSLEER. J was trimmed by 6 bases and V by 1 base; bases with no gene match: 9. The CDR3 reads CASSQVPGLAAPNEQFF. The CDR3 DNA sequence: TGCGCCAGCAGCCAAGTGCCTGGACTAGCGGCCCCCAATGAGCAGTTCTTC.

This chain joins TRBV20-1 and TRBJ2-3; a possible D gene is TRBD2 (6 bases). Trimming pared 2 bases from V and 0 bases from J, leaving 9 bases between. Germline loops: CDR1 DFQATT, CDR2 SNEGSKA (reference sequence). The CDR3 consists of 14 residues. The CDR3 sequence is CSARRGGSTDTQYF. The CDR3 bases are TGCAGTGCTAGAAGGGGAGGCAGCACAGATACGCAGTATTTT.

This clonotype showed up just a few times. The chain recombines TRBV7-9 with TRBJ2-5, with 8 bases matching TRBD2. Germline values: CDR1 SEHNR, CDR2 FQNEAQ (reference sequence). J was trimmed by 1 base and V by 4 bases; bases with no gene match: 5. The CDR3 extends over 15 amino acids. As DNA, the CDR3 is TGTGCCAGCAGCTCTCTAGCGGGCTCCCAAGAGACCCAGTACTTC. It is translated as CASSSLAGSQETQYF.

This clonotype was observed many times. The genes are TRBV29-1 and TRBJ2-7, with D perhaps TRBD2 (6 bases). The CDR3 spans 13 residues. V was shortened by 4 bases and J by 6 bases, with 16 bases between the two germline ends. From germline, CDR1 is SQVTM and CDR2 ANQGSEA. The CDR3 loop reads CSVGLRGEGEQYF. The CDR3 DNA is TGCAGCGTTGGGCTACGCGGGGAAGGCGAGCAGTACTTC.

Ten or more counts support this clonotype. V is TRBV20-1 and J is TRBJ1-3; 10 nucleotides line up with TRBD1. CDR1 DFQATT and CDR2 SNEGSKA come from the germline V gene (reference sequence). CDR3 length equals 14 residues. V trimming: 6 bases; J trimming: 4 bases; junction bases outside the gene matches: 6. The chain's CDR3 is CSARQGAPGNTIYF. Here the CDR3 DNA reads TGCAGTGCCAGACAGGGGGCGCCGGGAAACACCATATATTTT.

The sample holds many counts of this clonotype. This chain connects TRBV20-1 to TRBJ1-4; 7 bases are shared with TRBD1. Germline trimming cut 2 bases from V and 8 bases from J; bases unmatched to any gene: 8. The CDR3 runs 14 residues. Germline lookup yields CDR1 DFQATT and CDR2 SNEGSKA (reference sequence). The CDR3 loop reads CSARWTGTWEKLFF. CDR3 nucleotide sequence: TGCAGTGCTAGATGGACAGGAACATGGGAAAAACTGTTTTTT.

This clonotype has at least ten counts. The rearrangement uses TRBV28 and TRBJ1-1, with D possibly matching TRBD1 (6 bases). The V gene's germline CDR1 is MDHEN and CDR2 SYDVKM. V lost 2 bases to trimming and J lost 3 bases, with 10 bases between them. This CDR3 contains 14 residues. CDR3 residues: CASSLRGLYTEAFF. In nucleotides, the CDR3 is TGTGCCAGCAGTTTAAGGGGGTTGTACACTGAAGCTTTCTTT.

This clonotype was observed at least ten times. The chain links TRBV6-2 or TRBV6-3 to TRBJ2-1; 16 bases line up with TRBD2. After removal of 6 bases from V and 0 bases from J, the junction contained 2 bases not matched to a gene. The CDR3 contains 17 residues. Looked up from germline, CDR1 is MNHEY and CDR2 is SVGEGT. CDR3 region: CASRGLAGGSSYNEQFF. The CDR3 DNA reads as TGTGCCAGCAGGGGACTAGCGGGAGGGAGCTCCTACAATGAGCAGTTCTTC.

Turning to this clonotype: A much more abundant neighbour one base away suggests this may be a read error. The chain links TRBV11-2 to TRBJ1-1; unclear D gene. The germline gives CDR1 SGHAT, CDR2 FQNNGV. There are 16 residues in the CDR3. V was cut by 3 bases and J by 4 bases, with 18 bases left in between. The CDR3 nucleotides are TGTGCCAGCAGCTTCCCGTTGGAACCCCGGCCCACTGAAGCTTTCTTT. This gives the protein CASSFPLEPRPTEAFF.

The gene calls are TRBV7-8 and TRBJ2-7; TRBD1 matches 10 bases. The CDR3 loop spans 14 amino acids. Germline CDR1 SGHVS, CDR2 FQNEAQ. The V and J ends lost 9 bases and 1 base, in that order; junction bases with no gene match: 6. CDR3 DNA: TGTGCCAGAAGTAAGGGACAGGGGTCCTACGAGCAGTACTTC. Translated: CARSKGQGSYEQYF.

Remarks on this clonotype: A single base separates this from a much larger clone, so it may be a read error. This sequence joins TRBV6-6 and TRBJ2-3; 11 bases align to TRBD1. Germline values: CDR1 MNHNY, CDR2 SVGAGI (reference sequence). This CDR3 spans 13 amino acids. CDR3 nucleotides: TGTGCCAGCTGGACAGGGGGCGAGAGGACGCCGTATTTT. Translation: CASWTGGERTPYF.

The V gene is TRBV7-8, the J gene TRBJ2-3; D possibly corresponds to TRBD2 (6 bases). V was cut by 2 bases and J by 0 bases, with 15 bases left in between. Per the germline V gene, CDR1 is SGHVS and CDR2 is FQNEAQ. The CDR3 loop spans 17 amino acids. CDR3 in DNA: TGTGCCAGCAGCTTAAGGGACTTTTCCATAAGCACAGATACGCAGTATTTT. Protein product: CASSLRDFSISTDTQYF.

This chain links TRBV12-3 or TRBV12-4 with TRBJ2-7; 7 bases are shared with TRBD1. The CDR3 is made up of 17 amino acids. V lost 2 bases and J lost 5; bases outside the gene matches: 15. CDR3 sequence reads: CASSLRGTGARLDEQYF. Here the CDR3 DNA reads TGTGCCAGCAGTTTAAGGGGCACAGGGGCCCGGTTGGACGAGCAGTACTTC.

The table lists this clonotype with many counts. The chain is built from TRBV4-3 and TRBJ2-2; D is ambiguous. CDR1 is LGHNA and CDR2 is YSLEER in the germline V gene. The V gene lost 6 bases and the J gene lost 0 bases, with 8 bases spanning the gap. The CDR3 contains 14 residues. CDR3 sequence reads: CASRFDPNTGELFF. In nucleotides, the CDR3 is TGCGCCAGCAGATTCGACCCGAACACCGGGGAGCTGTTTTTT.

J is TRBJ2-1 and V is TRBV9, with D uncertain. The CDR3 runs 16 residues. Trimming cost V 2 bases and J 0 bases, with 12 bases left between them. Germline CDR1 and CDR2: SGDLS and YYNGEE. The DNA of the CDR3 is TGTGCCAGCAGCGTTTCGAGGCAGAGCTCCTACAATGAGCAGTTCTTC. Residues: CASSVSRQSSYNEQFF.

Of note for this clonotype: A read error is possible here, since a much larger clone lies one base away. This chain joins TRBV28 and TRBJ2-7; D is ambiguous. This CDR3 region has 14 residues. The germline V and J ends were trimmed by 1 base and 2 bases, with 9 bases remaining between them. In germline, CDR1 is MDHEN, CDR2 SYDVKM. CDR3 amino acids: CASSLSWITYEQYF. In nucleotides, the CDR3 is TGTGCCAGCAGTTTATCGTGGATAACCTACGAGCAGTACTTC.

This clonotype was found many times. This sequence joins TRBV20-1 and TRBJ2-1, with 14 bases aligning to TRBD2. J was trimmed by 7 bases and V by 3 bases; bases with no gene match: 11. The germline gives CDR1 DFQATT, CDR2 SNEGSKA (reference sequence). The CDR3 consists of 17 residues. The CDR3 is CSARTSGRVKRRNEQFF. CDR3 bases: TGCAGTGCTAGGACTAGCGGGAGGGTTAAGAGGAGGAATGAGCAGTTCTTC.

In the case of this clonotype: The junction and the germline gene differ at one end; a read error may be behind it. This chain uses TRBV29-1 with TRBJ1-2, with D possibly TRBD1 on 5 matching bases. In germline, CDR1 is SQVTM, CDR2 ANQGSEA. CDR3 size: 13 residues. CDR3 DNA sequence: TGCAGCGGACGGGACGGAACTAACTATGGCTACACTTTC. Residues: CSGRDGTNYGYTF.

This clonotype has ten or more counts. J is TRBJ2-1 and V is TRBV4-2; D uncertain. The CDR3 contains 16 residues. The germline V gene encodes CDR1 LGHNA and CDR2 YNFKEQ. Between the trimmed V and J ends, which lost 0 bases and 2 bases, there was a span of 11 bases. The CDR3 sequence is CASSQDSLVAYNEQFF. CDR3 coding DNA: TGTGCCAGCAGCCAAGATAGCCTAGTCGCCTACAATGAGCAGTTCTTC.

Ten or more counts support this clonotype. The CDR3 reads CASSYRYNEQFF. DNA of the CDR3: TGTGCCAGCAGTTATCGGTACAATGAGCAGTTCTTC. The chain joins TRBV28 to TRBJ2-1; D uncertain. Trimming removed 4 bases at V and 4 bases at J, with 5 bases between. CDR3 size: 12 residues. Looked up from germline, CDR1 is MDHEN and CDR2 is SYDVKM.

In this sample, this clonotype turned up many times. The genes are TRBV29-1 and TRBJ2-7; D gene ambiguous. Germline CDR1 SQVTM, CDR2 ANQGSEA. Trimming left V 4 bases short and J 3 bases short, with 13 bases between. The CDR3 consists of 13 residues. The CDR3 coding sequence is TGCAGCGTTGCTGCTAGTAGATACTACGAGCAGTACTTC. This gives the protein CSVAASRYYEQYF.

Concerning this clonotype: Since a much larger clone is just one base distant, this may be a read error. V gene TRBV12-3 or TRBV12-4 combines with J gene TRBJ2-1; no firm D call. CDR3 length: 14 amino acids. Trimming took 2 bases from V and 6 from J, leaving 11 bases between them. Here the CDR3 DNA reads TGTGCCAGCAGTTTATCCGGTTCGGGCAATGAGCAGTTCTTC. Translated: CASSLSGSGNEQFF.

This clonotype came up many times. V gene TRBV29-1 combines with J gene TRBJ2-5; 14 bases align to TRBD2. Germline V gene sequence: CDR1 SQVTM, CDR2 ANQGSEA. V dropped 4 bases and J dropped 5; count of bases not matched to a gene: 6. This CDR3 spans 15 amino acids. The chain's CDR3 is CSVASGLAGVETQYF. The CDR3 DNA reads TGCAGCGTTGCCTCGGGACTAGCGGGAGTGGAGACCCAGTACTTC.

The genes are TRBV6-1 and TRBJ2-6; D ambiguous. The CDR3 extends over 13 amino acids. Trimming shortened V by 11 bases and J by 1 base, and 9 bases separated the two germline ends. Germline CDR1 MNHNS, CDR2 SASEGT. The CDR3 region has the DNA TGTGCCTGCCTCCGGTCTGGGGCCAACGTCCTGACTTTC. Translated: CACLRSGANVLTF.

This clonotype was detected ten times or more. This chain joins TRBV4-3 and TRBJ2-7; D gene uncertain. The CDR3 spans 17 residues. Trimming removed 1 base from V and 2 bases from J, with 18 bases in between. Germline V gene data show CDR1 as LGHNA and CDR2 as YSLEER. The CDR3 DNA reads TGCGCCAGCAGCCAAGGGCACCTTGGGGAAGGAACCTACGAGCAGTACTTC. Amino acids: CASSQGHLGEGTYEQYF.

This clonotype was observed many times. CDR3 in amino acids: CASSLAGVEQYF. The CDR3 DNA reads TGTGCCAGCAGCTTAGCGGGGGTCGAGCAGTACTTC. V and J are TRBV7-8 and TRBJ2-7; D is possibly TRBD1 or TRBD2 (5 bases each). V dropped 0 bases and J dropped 6 bases, with 6 bases sitting between them. The CDR3 length is 12 residues. Germline loops: CDR1 SGHVS, CDR2 FQNEAQ.